This T cell receptor beta chain is drawn from a study of PD-L1 blockade in urothelial cancer. Looking at the study overall: Men with urothelial cancer arising in the bladder made up most of the roughly 30 patients.

Findings and caveats of the study: Having blood TCR clonality under the median before treatment predicted better survival.

Concerning this clone itself: Its antigen is not known.

It was locally advanced or metastatic urothelial carcinoma that patients had. Each individual provided 1 to 8 samples (taken pretreatment and on-treatment). Some clones are missing from TCRdb's copy, which holds only in-frame ones; the method was immunoSEQ multiplex PCR. The sample holds 44,000 or so clones, more than 75% seen once. The CDR3 consists of 13 residues. Looked up from germline, CDR1 is SNHLY and CDR2 is FYNNEI. V was pared by 8 bases and J by 1 base, with 4 bases of the junction left unmatched. The source material was PBMCs, sampled around atezolizumab (anti-PD-L1) treatment. The source of this sequence is a man aged 70-80 years with urothelial cancer. V gene TRBV2 combines with J gene TRBJ1-1; TRBD1 agrees at 7 bases. This CDR3 is CASVRDRNTEAFF. The DNA of the CDR3 is TGTGCCAGCGTCCGGGACAGGAACACTGAAGCTTTCTTT.